The entry that follows covers one TCR beta chain sequence. The antigen remains undetermined. The data derive from a study of T cell responses to AZD1222 COVID-19 vaccine. There are 13 residues in the CDR3. The V end lost 6 bases, the J end lost 1 base, and 10 bases lay between the germline ends. Germline V gene data show CDR1 as MDHEN and CDR2 as SYDVKM. Study-wide points: Seropositive at baseline were only five or six AZD1222 recipients.

Using immunoSEQ multiplex PCR, the repertoire was profiled, and TCRdb retains in-frame clones only, with some absent. The sample lists over 90,000 clones, roughly 91% occurring once. Sequences were derived from peripheral blood, sampled on day 0 of AZD1222 vaccination. The gene calls are TRBV28 and TRBJ2-7; D may match TRBD1 or TRBD2 (5 bases each). This receptor was identified in an adult in good health. CDR3 DNA: TGTGCCAGCAGCCCCGAGGGGTCCTACGAGCAGTACTTC. It is translated as CASSPEGSYEQYF.